A selection of T cell receptor beta chains follows, all from one sample in a study of shared clonotypes between healthy human individuals. TCRdb's table, derived via immunoSEQ multiplex PCR, lists solely in-frame clones and lacks some. This table holds some 1.5 million clones, roughly 96% found once. The source material was naive CD4+ T cells sorted from blood. The receptors were sampled from a man in his thirties or forties in good health. The conserved cysteine and the conserved F or W are not part of the CDR3 here.

>TRBJ2-1|TRBV5-1
ASSLSSGTDYEQF
>TRBJ2-5|TRBV29-1
SGSRGLEETQY
>TRBJ2-7|TRBV7-2
ASSLVGQGYEQY
>TRBJ2-2|TRBV7-3
ASSFQLAGVNGELF
>TRBJ2-5|TRBV5-1
ASSRDGLVGPQY
>TRBJ1-3|TRBV9
ASSVGTALSGNTIY
>TRBJ2-5|TRBV18
ASSPSGSEETQY
>TRBJ2-7|TRBV6-1
ASGRGTPSYEQY
>TRBJ2-5|TRBV11-3
ASSLDTESKTQY
>TRBJ2-1|TRBV5-6
ASSRFARASYNEQF
>TRBJ2-7|TRBV18
ASSPIPGLAGVEQY
>TRBJ2-1|TRBV29-1
SDRDRVWNEQF
>TRBJ2-1|TRBV18
ASSPRVGGTGWNEQF
>TRBJ2-7|TRBV27
ASSLSGSNYEQY
>TRBJ1-1|TRBV5-5
ASTISVPGVGSYTEAF
>TRBJ2-7|TRBV18
ASSPTTSGTPYEQY
>TRBJ2-5|TRBV28
ASSHERQGQETQY
>TRBJ1-1|TRBV19
ASKKGANTEAF
>TRBJ1-1|TRBV15
ATSSRNRGRTEAF
>TRBJ2-1|TRBV7-2
ASSLALGLGNEQF
>TRBJ2-3|TRBV6-1
ACSDRASDTQY
>TRBJ1-2|TRBV5-4
ASSLISRASGYT
>TRBJ2-2|TRBV27
ASSFYGAGELF
>TRBJ2-7|TRBV27
ASSRSRGYEQY
>TRBJ2-7|TRBV20-1
SAIRGNEQY
>TRBJ2-6|TRBV7-9
ASSWDRGANVLT
>TRBJ1-4|TRBV5-1
ASSPGDVGKLF
>TRBJ1-5|TRBV6-5
ASSSGQGGRNQPQH
>TRBJ2-1|TRBV5-1
ASSLVRGAGGMYEQF
>TRBJ1-1|TRBV27
ASSLDLSRVYTEAF
>TRBJ2-7|TRBV18
ASSLAPKQGAFSYEQY
>TRBJ2-5|TRBV29-1
SVATGTLKETQY
>TRBJ1-1|TRBV28
ASSTPTGNEAF
>TRBJ2-3|TRBV7-3
ASSRGARGLVADTQY
>TRBJ2-7|TRBV7-9
ASSDLSTGQSYEQY
>TRBJ2-7|TRBV2
ASSEDSPGYSQSSYEQY
>TRBJ1-5|TRBV11-2
ASSPYVFSNQPQH
>TRBJ2-7|TRBV7-2
ASSPPVGGRKTYEQY
>TRBJ2-7|TRBV28
ASSPVGYEQY
>TRBJ2-1|TRBV28
ASSLQGGRPSYNEQF
>TRBJ2-5|TRBV29-1
TGGQGAETQY
>TRBJ1-1|TRBV29-1
SVRDRYTEAF
>TRBJ2-5|TRBV4-2
ASSQERETQY
>TRBJ2-7|TRBV28
ASTLGVSSYEQY
>TRBJ2-1|TRBV11-3
ASSGRGDEQF
>TRBJ2-3|TRBV19
ASSIDTRRGADTQY
>TRBJ2-5|TRBV7-8
ASSYRIAETQY
>TRBJ2-7|TRBV5-1
ASSSTSGVYEQY
>TRBJ2-5|TRBV19
ASQDRGETQY
>TRBJ2-4|TRBV29-1
SVEGAKNIQY
>TRBJ2-3|TRBV5-1
ASSLSGRGSTDTQY
>TRBJ1-1|TRBV9
ASSGAPGVATEAF
>TRBJ2-3|TRBV11-2
ASRRRLAQSTDTQY
>TRBJ2-3|TRBV10-3
AISDRVLSPDTQY